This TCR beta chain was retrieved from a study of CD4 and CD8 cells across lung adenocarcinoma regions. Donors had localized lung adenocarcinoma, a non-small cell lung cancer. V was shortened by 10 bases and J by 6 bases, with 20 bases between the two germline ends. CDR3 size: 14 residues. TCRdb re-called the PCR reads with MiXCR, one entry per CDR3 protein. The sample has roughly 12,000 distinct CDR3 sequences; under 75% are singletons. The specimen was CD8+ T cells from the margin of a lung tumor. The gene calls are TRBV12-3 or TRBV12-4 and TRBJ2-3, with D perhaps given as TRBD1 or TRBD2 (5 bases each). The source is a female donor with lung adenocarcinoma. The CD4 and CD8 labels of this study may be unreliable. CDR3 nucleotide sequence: TGTGCCATAAGGCGAGGGGTAACCTTGGATACGCAGTATTTT. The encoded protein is CAIRRGVTLDTQYF.